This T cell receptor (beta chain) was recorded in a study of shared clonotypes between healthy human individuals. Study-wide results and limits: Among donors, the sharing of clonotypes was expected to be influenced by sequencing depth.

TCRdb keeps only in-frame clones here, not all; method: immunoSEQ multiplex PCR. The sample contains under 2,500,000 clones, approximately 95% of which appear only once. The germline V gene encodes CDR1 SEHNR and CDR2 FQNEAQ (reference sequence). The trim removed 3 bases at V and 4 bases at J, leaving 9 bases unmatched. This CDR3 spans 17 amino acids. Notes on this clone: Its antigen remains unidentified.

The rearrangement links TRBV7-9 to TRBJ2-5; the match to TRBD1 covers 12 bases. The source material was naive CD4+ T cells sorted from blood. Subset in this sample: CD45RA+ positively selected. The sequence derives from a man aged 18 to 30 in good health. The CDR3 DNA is TGTGCCAGCAGCTTTACGGGACAGGGGGCGCGGGGAGAGACCCAGTACTTC. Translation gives CASSFTGQGARGETQYF.